These 8 T cell receptor beta chains were all obtained from the same sample, sequenced in a study of response to subunit inactivated influenza vaccine. TCRdb re-called the RT-PCR reads through MiXCR, storing one row per CDR3 protein. The repertoire consists of 150,000 to 200,000 distinct CDR3 sequences, with approximately 11% occurring once and the leading ten covering roughly 12%. The sample was non-naive T cells sorted from PBMCs, taken 35 to 45 days after vaccination. The receptors were gathered from a man aged 45-60 years who received an inactivated influenza vaccine.

This clonotype was picked up a small number of times. V is TRBV7-9 and J is TRBJ2-2, with TRBD1 matching 8 bases. Trimming took 8 bases from V and 5 from J; bases not matched to a gene: 10. The germline V gene encodes CDR1 SEHNR and CDR2 FQNEAQ (reference sequence). The CDR3 contains 15 residues. The CDR3 DNA reads as TGTGCCAGCGCAAAGCAGGGGGCGCAGACCGGGGAGCTGTTTTTT. Its translation is CASAKQGAQTGELFF.

This clonotype was detected only a few times. V usage is TRBV18 and J usage is TRBJ2-5, with D hard to call. CDR1 is KGHSH, CDR2 LQKENI, per germline. Trimming took 0 bases from V and 0 from J, leaving 11 bases between them. This CDR3 spans 16 amino acids. DNA for the CDR3: TGTGCCAGCTCACCACCATGGTCCGGAGACCAAGAGACCCAGTACTTC. Its protein product is CASSPPWSGDQETQYF.

Only a few counts were recorded for this clonotype. The chain recombines TRBV15 with TRBJ2-1, with TRBD2 matching 8 bases. Germline CDR1 LNHNV, CDR2 YYDKDF (reference sequence). Losses at the gene ends were 2 bases for V and 0 bases for J; bases not matched to a gene: 3. There are 16 residues in the CDR3. The CDR3 DNA follows: TGTGCCACCAGCAGACAACTAGCGGACTCCTACAATGAGCAGTTCTTC. This translates into CATSRQLADSYNEQFF.

V gene TRBV29-1 combines with J gene TRBJ2-1; the D gene could be TRBD1 or TRBD2 (5 bases each). V was shortened by 3 bases and J by 8 bases, with 20 bases between the two germline ends. This CDR3 is 15 amino acids long. Germline V gives CDR1 SQVTM, CDR2 ANQGSEA. The CDR3 region is CSVDTGTKAGDEQFF. CDR3 in DNA: TGCAGCGTTGACACCGGGACCAAGGCCGGCGATGAGCAGTTCTTC.

The genes are TRBV20-1 and TRBJ2-7; D tentatively reads TRBD1 or TRBD2 (5 bases each). Germline CDR1 DFQATT, CDR2 SNEGSKA (reference sequence). The CDR3 covers 14 residues. The germline V and J ends were trimmed by 6 bases and 4 bases, with 19 bases remaining between them. The CDR3 spells CSAAPGTDLYEQYF. CDR3 DNA: TGCAGTGCAGCCCCCGGGACCGACCTTTACGAGCAGTACTTC.

This chain links TRBV4-1 with TRBJ1-4, with a possible D match to TRBD1 (5 bases). From germline, CDR1 is MGHRA and CDR2 YSYEKL. V was cut by 1 base and J by 0 bases, with 6 bases left in between. The CDR3 contains 15 residues. The CDR3 region is CASSQAGATNEKLFF. For the CDR3, the DNA is TGCGCCAGCAGCCAAGCGGGGGCAACTAATGAAAAACTGTTTTTT.

This clonotype was observed many times. V and J are TRBV12-3 or TRBV12-4 and TRBJ2-1; TRBD2 might be the D (6 bases). The CDR3 has 15 amino acids. V lost 4 bases to trimming and J lost 10 bases, with 20 bases between them. The CDR3 region is CASSSGGTGSREQFF. The CDR3 nucleotides read TGTGCCAGCAGTTCCGGCGGGACTGGTAGTCGAGAGCAGTTCTTC.

This clonotype was counted a few times. The chain uses TRBV7-9 and TRBJ2-5, with TRBD2 identical over 13 bases. Unmatched junction bases numbered 4, after V lost 5 bases and J lost 1 base. This CDR3 comprises 16 residues. Germline V CDR1 and CDR2: SEHNR, FQNEAQ (reference sequence). CDR3 in amino acids: CASSRTSGRAQETQYF. CDR3 DNA: TGTGCCAGCAGCCGCACTAGCGGGAGGGCCCAAGAGACCCAGTACTTC.